Sequencing of this T cell receptor (beta chain) was carried out in a study of shared clonotypes between healthy human individuals. Study information: For every donor, three CD4 naive, three CD4 memory, two CD8 naive and one CD8 memory plates were used. Study-wide findings and caveats: The low donor count limited represented genetic and exposure-history diversity. Four donors shared approximately 5% of their naive CD4 clonotypes.

It was across several immunoSEQ plates that each subset's genomic DNA was evenly split. The protocol was immunoSEQ multiplex PCR, while the TCRdb copy is restricted to in-frame clones and leaves out a portion. In the table there are some 2 million clones, around 96% of which are singletons. The CDR3 covers 18 residues. CDR1 and CDR2 from the germline V gene are SSHAT and FNYEAQ (reference sequence). Naivety among CD8 cells was defined by CD45RO negativity and positive CCR7 selection, thereby excluding terminally differentiated effector memory CD45RA+ cells. About this clone itself: Its antigen is as yet unknown. At one boundary the junction diverges from the germline segment, which might be a read error.

Sequenced material: naive CD8+ T cells sorted from blood. This chain connects TRBV7-7 to TRBJ2-2; 7 bases fit TRBD2. The clonotype comes from a man aged 18 to 30 in good health. CDR3 sequence: CASSLGTGPRGVTGELFF. The CDR3 coding sequence is TGTGCTAGCAGCTTAGGGACGGGCCCCCGGGGGGTCACCGGGGAGCTGTTTTTT.